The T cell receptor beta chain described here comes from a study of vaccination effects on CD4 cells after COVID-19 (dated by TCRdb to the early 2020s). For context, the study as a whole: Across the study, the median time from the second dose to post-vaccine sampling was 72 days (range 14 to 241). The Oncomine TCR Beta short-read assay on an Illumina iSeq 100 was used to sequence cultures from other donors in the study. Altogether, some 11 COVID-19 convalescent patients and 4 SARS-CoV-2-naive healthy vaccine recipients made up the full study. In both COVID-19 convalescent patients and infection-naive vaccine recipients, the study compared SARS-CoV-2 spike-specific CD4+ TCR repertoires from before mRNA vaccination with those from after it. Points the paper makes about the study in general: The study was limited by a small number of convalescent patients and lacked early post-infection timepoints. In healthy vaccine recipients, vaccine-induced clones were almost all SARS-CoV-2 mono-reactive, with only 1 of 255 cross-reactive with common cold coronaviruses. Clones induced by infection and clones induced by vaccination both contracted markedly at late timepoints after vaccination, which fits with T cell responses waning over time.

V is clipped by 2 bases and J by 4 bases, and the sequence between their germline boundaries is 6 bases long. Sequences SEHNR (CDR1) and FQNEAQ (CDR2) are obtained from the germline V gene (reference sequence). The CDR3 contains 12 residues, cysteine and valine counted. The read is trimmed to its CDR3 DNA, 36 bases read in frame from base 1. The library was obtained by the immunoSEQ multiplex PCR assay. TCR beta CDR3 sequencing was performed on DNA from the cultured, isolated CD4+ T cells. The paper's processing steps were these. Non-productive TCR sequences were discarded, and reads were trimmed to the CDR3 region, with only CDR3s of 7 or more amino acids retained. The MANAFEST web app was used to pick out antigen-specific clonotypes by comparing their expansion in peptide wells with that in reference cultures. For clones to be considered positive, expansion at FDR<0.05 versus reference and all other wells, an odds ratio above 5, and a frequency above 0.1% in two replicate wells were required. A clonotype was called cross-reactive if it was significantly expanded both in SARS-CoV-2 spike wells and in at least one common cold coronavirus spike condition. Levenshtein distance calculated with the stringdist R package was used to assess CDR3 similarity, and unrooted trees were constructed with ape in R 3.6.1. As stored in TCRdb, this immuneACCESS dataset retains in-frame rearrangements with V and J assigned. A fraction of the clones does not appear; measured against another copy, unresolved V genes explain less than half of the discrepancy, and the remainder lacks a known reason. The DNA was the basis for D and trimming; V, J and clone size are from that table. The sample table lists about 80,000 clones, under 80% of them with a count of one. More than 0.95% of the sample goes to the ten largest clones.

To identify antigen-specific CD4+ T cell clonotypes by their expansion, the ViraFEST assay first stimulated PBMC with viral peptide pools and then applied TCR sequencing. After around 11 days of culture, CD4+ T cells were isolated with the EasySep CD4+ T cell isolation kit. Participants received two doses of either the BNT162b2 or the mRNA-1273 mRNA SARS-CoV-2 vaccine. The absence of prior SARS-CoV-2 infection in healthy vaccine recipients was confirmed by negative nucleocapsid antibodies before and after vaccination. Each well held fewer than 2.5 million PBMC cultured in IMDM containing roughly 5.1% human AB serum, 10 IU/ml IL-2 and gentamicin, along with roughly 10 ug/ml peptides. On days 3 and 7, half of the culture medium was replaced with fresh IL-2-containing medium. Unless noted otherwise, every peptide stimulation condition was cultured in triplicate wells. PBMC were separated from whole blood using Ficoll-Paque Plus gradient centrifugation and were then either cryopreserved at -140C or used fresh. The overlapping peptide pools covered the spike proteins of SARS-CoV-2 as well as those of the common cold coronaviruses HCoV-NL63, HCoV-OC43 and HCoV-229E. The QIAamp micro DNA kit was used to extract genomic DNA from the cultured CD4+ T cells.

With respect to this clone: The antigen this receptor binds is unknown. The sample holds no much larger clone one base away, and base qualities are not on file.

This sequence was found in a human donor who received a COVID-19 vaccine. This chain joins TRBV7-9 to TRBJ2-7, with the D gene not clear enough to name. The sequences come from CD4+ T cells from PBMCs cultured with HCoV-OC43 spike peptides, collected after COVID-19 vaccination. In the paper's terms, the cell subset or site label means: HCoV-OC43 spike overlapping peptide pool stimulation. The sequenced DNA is TGTGCCAGCAGCTTACGGCTTTACGAGCAGTACGTC. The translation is CASSLRLYEQYV.